The 5 T cell receptor beta chains below were found in one sample sequenced in a study of shared clonotypes between healthy human individuals. Libraries were prepared by immunoSEQ multiplex PCR; TCRdb keeps only in-frame clonotypes and omits some of them. The sample lists nearly 1,000,000 clones, approximately 80% occurring once. Material for sequencing was memory CD4+ T cells sorted from blood. Subset defined: CD45RA-negative fraction. The source of these receptors is a man aged 18 to 30 in good health.

This clone was recorded a few times. Different DNA sequences within this sample yield the same CDR3. The genes are TRBV5-6 and TRBJ1-5, with D perhaps matching TRBD1 (5 bases). Germline-derived CDR1 and CDR2 are SGHDT and YYEEEE. Trimming removed 5 bases from V and 2 bases from J, with 11 bases in between. The CDR3 has 14 amino acids. In DNA form, the CDR3 reads TGTGCCAGCAGTAACTGGGGCGGCAATCAGCCCCAGCATTTT. Translation gives CASSNWGGNQPQHF.

V is TRBV28 and J is TRBJ2-1; D may correspond to TRBD1 or TRBD2 (5 bases each). The CDR3 loop spans 12 amino acids. The V gene lost 1 base and the J gene lost 12 bases, with 10 bases spanning the gap. CDR1 and CDR2 from the germline V gene are MDHEN and SYDVKM. The CDR3 region is CASSLLGVAQFF. As DNA, the CDR3 is TGTGCCAGCAGTTTATTGGGGGTTGCGCAGTTCTTC.

The chain joins TRBV10-3 to TRBJ2-3; D uncertain. Per the germline V gene, CDR1 is ENHRY and CDR2 is SYGVKD. Trimming removed 8 bases at V and 6 bases at J, with 15 bases between. The CDR3 extends over 13 amino acids. In nucleotides, the CDR3 is TGTGCCATCGGGATTGCGGAGTGGGATACGCAGTATTTT. Translated: CAIGIAEWDTQYF.

The genes are TRBV5-1 and TRBJ2-2, with D perhaps given as TRBD1 or TRBD2 (5 bases each). This CDR3 is 14 amino acids long. Looked up from germline, CDR1 is SGHRS and CDR2 is YFSETQ. Between the trimmed V and J ends, which lost 6 bases and 1 base, there was a span of 10 bases. The CDR3 is CASTGTVNTGELFF. CDR3 bases: TGCGCCAGCACGGGGACGGTGAACACCGGGGAGCTGTTTTTT.

The chain links TRBV5-1 to TRBJ1-2, with 7 bases lining up with TRBD1. Trimming at V came to 4 bases and at J to 7 bases, leaving 13 bases not matched to a gene. Germline CDR1 reads SGHRS; CDR2 reads YFSETQ. The CDR3 sequence is 15 residues long. This chain's CDR3 is CASSPQGVRSGGYTF. CDR3 bases: TGCGCCAGCAGCCCCCAGGGGGTGAGGTCAGGTGGCTACACCTTC.